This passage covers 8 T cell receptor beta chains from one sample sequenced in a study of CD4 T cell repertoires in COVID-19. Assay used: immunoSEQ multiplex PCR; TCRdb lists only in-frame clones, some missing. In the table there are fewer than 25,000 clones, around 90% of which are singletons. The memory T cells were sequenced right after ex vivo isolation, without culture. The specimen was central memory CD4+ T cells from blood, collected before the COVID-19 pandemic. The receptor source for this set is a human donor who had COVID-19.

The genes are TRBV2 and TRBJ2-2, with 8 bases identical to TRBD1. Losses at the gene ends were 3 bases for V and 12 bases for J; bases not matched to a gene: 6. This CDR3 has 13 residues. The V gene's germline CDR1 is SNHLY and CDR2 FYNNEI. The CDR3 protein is CASSDRGRRQLFF. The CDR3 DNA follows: TGTGCCAGCAGTGACAGGGGGCGCCGACAGCTGTTTTTT. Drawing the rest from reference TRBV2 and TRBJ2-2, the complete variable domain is EPEVTQTPSHQVTQMGQEVILRCVPISNHLYFYWYRQILGQKVEFLVSFYNNEISEKSEIFDDQFSVERPDGSNFTLKIRSTKLEDSAMYFCASSDRGRRQLFFGEGSRLTVL.

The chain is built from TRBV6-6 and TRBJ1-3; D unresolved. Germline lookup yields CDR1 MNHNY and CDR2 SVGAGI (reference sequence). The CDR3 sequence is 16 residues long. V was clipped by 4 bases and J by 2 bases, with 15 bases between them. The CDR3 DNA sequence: TGTGCCAGCAGTTCCGGTTTGCGGGTCACTGGAAACACCATATATTTT. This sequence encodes CASSSGLRVTGNTIYF.

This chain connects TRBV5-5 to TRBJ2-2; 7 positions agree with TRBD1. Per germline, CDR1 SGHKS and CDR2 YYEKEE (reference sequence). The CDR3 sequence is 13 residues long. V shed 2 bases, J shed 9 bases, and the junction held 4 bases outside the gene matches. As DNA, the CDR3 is TGTGCCAGCAGCTTACAGGGGTTGAGGGAGCTGTTTTTT. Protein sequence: CASSLQGLRELFF. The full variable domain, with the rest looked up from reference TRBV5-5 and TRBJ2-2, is DAGVTQSPTHLIKTRGQQVTLRCSPISGHKSVSWYQQVLGQGPQFIFQYYEKEERGRGNFPDRFSARQFPNYSSELNVNALLLGDSALYLCASSLQGLRELFFGEGSRLTVL.

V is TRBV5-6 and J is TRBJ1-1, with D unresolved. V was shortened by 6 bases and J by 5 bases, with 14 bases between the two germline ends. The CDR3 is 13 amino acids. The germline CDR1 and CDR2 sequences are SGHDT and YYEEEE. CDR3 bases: TGTGCCAGCAAGCGGTGGTCGGGGACTGAAGCTTTCTTT. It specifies CASKRWSGTEAFF.

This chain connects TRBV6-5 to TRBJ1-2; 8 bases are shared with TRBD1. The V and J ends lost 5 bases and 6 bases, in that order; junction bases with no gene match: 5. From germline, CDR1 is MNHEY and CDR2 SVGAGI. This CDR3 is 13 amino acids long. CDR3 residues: CASSLTGANGYTF. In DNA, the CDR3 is TGTGCCAGCAGTCTGACAGGGGCTAATGGCTACACCTTC.

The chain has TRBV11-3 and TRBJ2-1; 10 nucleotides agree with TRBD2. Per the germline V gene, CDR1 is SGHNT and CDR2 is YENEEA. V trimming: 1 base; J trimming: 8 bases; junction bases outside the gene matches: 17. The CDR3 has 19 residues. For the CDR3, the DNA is TGTGCCAGCAGCTTAGTACGTTCGAGCGGGAGGGCCATGGACCATGAGCAGTTCTTC. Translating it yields CASSLVRSSGRAMDHEQFF.

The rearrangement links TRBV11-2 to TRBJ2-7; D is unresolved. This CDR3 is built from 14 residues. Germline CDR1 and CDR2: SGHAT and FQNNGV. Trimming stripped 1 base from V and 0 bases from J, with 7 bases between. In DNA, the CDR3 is TGTGCCAGCAGCTTAGGCGGCAGCTCCTACGAGCAGTACTTC. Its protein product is CASSLGGSSYEQYF.

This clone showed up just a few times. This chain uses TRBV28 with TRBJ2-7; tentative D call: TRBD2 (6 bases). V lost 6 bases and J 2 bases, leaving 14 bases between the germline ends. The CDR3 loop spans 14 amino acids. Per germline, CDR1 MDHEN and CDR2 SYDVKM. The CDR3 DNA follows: TGTGCCAGCAGCGAGACTTGGGAGGCCTACGAGCAGTACTTC. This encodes CASSETWEAYEQYF.